This TCR beta chain was sequenced for a study of blood T cell repertoires in COVID-19. Per the authors' pipeline: Amplification from reference gene primers served as the basis for estimated nucleated cell counts. Method: immunoSEQ multiplex PCR; TCRdb's copy keeps in-frame clones and lacks some. That table furnishes V, J and clone size, whereas the DNA furnished D and trimming. The sample holds 130,000 to 150,000 clones, 80% seen once. This clone occurred once. CDR3 length: 11 residues. The V end lost 7 bases, the J end lost 0 bases, and 7 bases lay between the germline ends. From germline, CDR1 is GTSNPN and CDR2 SVGIG (reference sequence).

The source of this sequence is a man in his 70s who had recovered from COVID-19. Input material: peripheral blood. The chain links TRBV30 to TRBJ2-7; a weak D match, TRBD1 (5 bases). The CDR3 DNA reads as TGTGCCTTCGACAGCTCCTACGAGCAGTACTTC. It translates to CAFDSSYEQYF.